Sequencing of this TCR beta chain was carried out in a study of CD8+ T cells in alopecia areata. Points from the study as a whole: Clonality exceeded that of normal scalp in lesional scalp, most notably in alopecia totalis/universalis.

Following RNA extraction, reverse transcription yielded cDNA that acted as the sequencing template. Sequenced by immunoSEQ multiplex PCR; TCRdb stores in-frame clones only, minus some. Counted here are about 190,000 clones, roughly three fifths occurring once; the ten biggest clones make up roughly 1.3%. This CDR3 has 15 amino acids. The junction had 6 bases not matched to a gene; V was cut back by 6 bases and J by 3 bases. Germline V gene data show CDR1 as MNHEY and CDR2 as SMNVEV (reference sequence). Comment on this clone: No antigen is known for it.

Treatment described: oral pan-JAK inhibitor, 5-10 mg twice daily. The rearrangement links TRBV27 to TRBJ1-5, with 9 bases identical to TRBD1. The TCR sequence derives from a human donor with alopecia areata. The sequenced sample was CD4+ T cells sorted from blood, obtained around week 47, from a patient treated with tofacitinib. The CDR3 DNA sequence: TGTGCCAGCAGCCCTCGACAGGGGGACAATCAGCCCCAGCATTTT. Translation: CASSPRQGDNQPQHF.